This T cell receptor (beta chain) was documented in a study of OX40 agonist ivuxolimab in advanced cancers. Context from the whole study: Ivuxolimab was an agonistic, fully human IgG2 monoclonal antibody directed against OX40 (CD134), a costimulatory receptor. Intravenous ivuxolimab was administered to patients every 2 weeks at six dose levels: 0.01, 0.1, 0.3, 1.5, 3 and 10 mg/kg. Of the approximately 50 patients in dose escalation, some 20 had hepatocellular carcinoma, around 15 had melanoma, 9 had renal cell carcinoma and 9 had head and neck cancer. In the dose-escalation cohort, 82.7% of patients were male, and the mean age was approximately 60 years, with a range of roughly 23 to 85. Prior anti-PD-1, anti-PD-L1 or anti-CTLA-4 therapy was permitted, and checkpoint inhibitors had been received by roughly 42% of dose-escalation patients. Partial responses occurred in three dose-escalation patients, of whom one had hepatocellular carcinoma and two had cutaneous melanoma. The purpose of peripheral TCRbeta sequencing was to test whether ivuxolimab changed TCR sequence diversity and led to clonal T-cell expansion. The paper covers the monotherapy dose-escalation part of the phase I ivuxolimab trial, which included N of about 50 patients. What the study reported, not specific to this receptor: Which antigens the clonally expanded peripheral T cells were specific for was not determined. After ivuxolimab, CD8+ T cells had more expanded clones than CD4+ T cells on average. Partial responders in the 0.1-3.0 mg/kg groups had among the lowest normalized peripheral clonal expansion, especially among CD8+ T cells. Low levels of normalized T-cell clonal expansion were also shown by some nonresponding patients. At doses of 0.1 to 3.0 mg/kg, clonal expansion of both CD4+ and CD8+ T cells in blood was seen between baseline and week 6.

The CDR3, from cysteine to phenylalanine, totals 14 residues. Here the CDR3 DNA is all that survives: 42 bases in frame from base 1. The CDR1 and CDR2 encoded by the germline V gene are SNHLY and FYNNEI. V sheds 1 base and J sheds 3 bases, leaving 8 bases between their ends. The trial excluded patients who had a history of autoimmune disease or were on systemic immunosuppression. Peripheral blood for TCR sequencing was collected from all dose cohorts at baseline, on cycle 4 day 1, and on cycle 7 day 1. The samples were drawn from a first-in-human, open-label, multicenter phase I dose-escalation trial of ivuxolimab. The trial enrolled adults with locally advanced or metastatic head and neck squamous cell, hepatocellular, melanoma or renal cell carcinoma. Before TCR sequencing, CD4+ T cells and CD8+ T cells were sorted from peripheral blood as separate populations. Genomic DNA was extracted from sorted cells for sequencing of the TCRbeta CDR3 region. The immunoSEQ Assay was used to sequence the TCRbeta CDR3 regions. The source is immuneACCESS, and TCRdb retained only in-frame sequences with V and J called. Part of the clones is not carried over; for the studies checked, unresolved V genes explain less than half of this, and the remainder is unexplained. The sample table shows around 67,000 clones, and 75% to 85% are seen once. In total, the top ten clones hold 0.95% to 1.5% of the sample.

Details on this clone: No antigen is known for it. No quality values exist for individual bases; no much larger clone is one base distant.

The sample in question was CD4+ or CD8+ T cells sorted from blood, obtained in a trial of the OX40 agonist ivuxolimab. The V gene is TRBV2 and the J gene is TRBJ2-3; 5 matching bases give a weak D call of TRBD2. The TCR comes from an adult with an advanced solid tumor such as melanoma, head and neck, liver or kidney cancer. The DNA is as follows: TGTGCCAGCAGTGAAGTCGGAGGTACAGATACGCAGTATTTT. Translated, this gives CASSEVGGTDTQYF. Extended through the reference TRBV2 and TRBJ2-3 proteins, this CDR3 yields the full variable domain: EPEVTQTPSHQVTQMGQEVILRCVPISNHLYFYWYRQILGQKVEFLVSFYNNEISEKSEIFDDQFSVERPDGSNFTLKIRSTKLEDSAMYFCASSEVGGTDTQYFGPGTRLTVL.